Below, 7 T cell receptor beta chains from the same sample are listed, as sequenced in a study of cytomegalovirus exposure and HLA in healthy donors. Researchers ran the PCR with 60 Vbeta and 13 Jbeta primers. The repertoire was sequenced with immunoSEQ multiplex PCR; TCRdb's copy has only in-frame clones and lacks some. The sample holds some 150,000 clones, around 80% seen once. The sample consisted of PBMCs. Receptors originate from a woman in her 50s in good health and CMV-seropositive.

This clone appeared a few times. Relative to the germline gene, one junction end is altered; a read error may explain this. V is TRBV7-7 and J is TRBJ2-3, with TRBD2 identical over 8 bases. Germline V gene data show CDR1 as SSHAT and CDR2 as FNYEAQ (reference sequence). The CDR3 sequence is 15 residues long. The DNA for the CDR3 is TGTGCTAGCAGCTTAGAAGCGGGGGGCACAGATACGCAGTATTTT. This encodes CASSLEAGGTDTQYF.

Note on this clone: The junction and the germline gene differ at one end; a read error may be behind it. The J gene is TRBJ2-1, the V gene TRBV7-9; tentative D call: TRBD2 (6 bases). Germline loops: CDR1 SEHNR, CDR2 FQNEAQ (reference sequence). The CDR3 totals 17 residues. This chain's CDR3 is CSSSPGDLGGRRREQFF. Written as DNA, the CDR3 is TGTTCCAGCAGCCCCGGAGACCTGGGGGGACGGCGGCGTGAGCAGTTCTTC.

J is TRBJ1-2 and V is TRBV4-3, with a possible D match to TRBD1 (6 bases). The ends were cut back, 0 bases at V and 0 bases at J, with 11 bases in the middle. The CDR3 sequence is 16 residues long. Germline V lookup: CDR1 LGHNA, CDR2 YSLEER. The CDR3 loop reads CASSQELGGTNYGYTF. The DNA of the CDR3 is TGCGCCAGCAGCCAAGAGTTAGGGGGAACTAACTATGGCTACACCTTC.

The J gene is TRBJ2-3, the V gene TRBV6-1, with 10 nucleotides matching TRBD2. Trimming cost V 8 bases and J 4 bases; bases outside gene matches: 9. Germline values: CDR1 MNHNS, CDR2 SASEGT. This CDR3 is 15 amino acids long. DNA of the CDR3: TGTGCCAGCTACAGCGGGGGGGCCTATCCAGATACGCAGTATTTT. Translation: CASYSGGAYPDTQYF.

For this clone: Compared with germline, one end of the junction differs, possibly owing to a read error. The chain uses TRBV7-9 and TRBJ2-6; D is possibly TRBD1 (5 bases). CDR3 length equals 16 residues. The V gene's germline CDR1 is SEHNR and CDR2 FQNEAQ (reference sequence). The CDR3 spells CSSSWTRGGGANVLTF. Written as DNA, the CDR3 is TGTTCCAGCAGCTGGACAAGGGGTGGAGGGGCCAACGTCCTGACTTTC.

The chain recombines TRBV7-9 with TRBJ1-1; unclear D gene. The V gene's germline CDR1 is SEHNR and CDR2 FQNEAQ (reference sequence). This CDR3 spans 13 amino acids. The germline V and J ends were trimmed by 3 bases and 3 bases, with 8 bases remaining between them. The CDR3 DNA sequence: TGTGCCAGCAGCTTCGGGGTGGACACTGAAGCTTTCTTT. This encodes CASSFGVDTEAFF.

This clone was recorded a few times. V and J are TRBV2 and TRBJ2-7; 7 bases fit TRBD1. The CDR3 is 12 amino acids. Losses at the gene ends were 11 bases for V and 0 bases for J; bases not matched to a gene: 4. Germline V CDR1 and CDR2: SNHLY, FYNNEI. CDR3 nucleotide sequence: TGTGCCCGACGGGACAGCTCCTACGAGCAGTACTTC. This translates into CARRDSSYEQYF.